This entry concerns a single TCR beta chain. Assay: immunoSEQ multiplex PCR; the TCRdb copy retains only in-frame clones and omits some. The sample has 50,000 to 65,000 clones; around 93% are singletons. This specimen belongs to a study of control samples from healthy donors and cancer patients. V lost 3 bases and J lost 3; bases outside the gene matches: 7. The CDR3 loop spans 15 amino acids. Germline CDR1 and CDR2: SGHDT and YYEEEE. The sample consisted of PBMCs. This sequence joins TRBV5-6 and TRBJ2-7; 9 bases are shared with TRBD1. The TCR sequence derives from a man younger than 45 with colorectal cancer. This CDR3 reads CASSSTGGWIYEQYF. The CDR3 DNA reads TGTGCCAGCAGCTCCACAGGGGGCTGGATCTACGAGCAGTACTTC.